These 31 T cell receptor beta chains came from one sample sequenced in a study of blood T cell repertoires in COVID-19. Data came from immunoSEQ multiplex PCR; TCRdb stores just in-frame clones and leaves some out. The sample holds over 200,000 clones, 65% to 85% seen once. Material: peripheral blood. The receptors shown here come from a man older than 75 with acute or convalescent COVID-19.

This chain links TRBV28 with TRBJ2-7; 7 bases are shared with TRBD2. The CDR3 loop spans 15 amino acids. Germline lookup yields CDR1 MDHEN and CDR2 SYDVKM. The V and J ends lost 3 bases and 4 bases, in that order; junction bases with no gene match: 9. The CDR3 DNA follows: TGTGCCAGCAGTTTGTGGGCTAGCGGCCTATACGAGCAGTACTTC. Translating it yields CASSLWASGLYEQYF.

CDR3 sequence reads: CASSLPGTGATEAFF. CDR3 in DNA: TGTGCCAGCAGTTTACCCGGGACAGGGGCAACTGAAGCTTTCTTT. The rearrangement joins TRBV28 to TRBJ1-1; 10 nucleotides agree with TRBD1. The J segment lost 5 bases and the V segment lost 2 bases, leaving 5 bases of the junction unmatched. CDR3 length: 15 residues. Germline V lookup: CDR1 MDHEN, CDR2 SYDVKM.

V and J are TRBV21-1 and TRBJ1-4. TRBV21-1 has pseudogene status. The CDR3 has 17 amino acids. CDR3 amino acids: CASRNRGGFWVNEKLFF. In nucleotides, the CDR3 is TGTGCCAGCAGGAACCGGGGGGGCTTTTGGGTTAATGAAAAACTGTTTTTT.

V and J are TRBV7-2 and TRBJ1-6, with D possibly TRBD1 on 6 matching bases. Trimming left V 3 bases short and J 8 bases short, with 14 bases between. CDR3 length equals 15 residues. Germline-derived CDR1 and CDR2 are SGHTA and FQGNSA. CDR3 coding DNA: TGTGCCAGCAGCTTGACAGGAGTTAAGTATTCACCCCTCCACTTT. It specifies CASSLTGVKYSPLHF.

CDR3 nucleotides: TGTGCCAGTGTCAAAGGGACAGGGCTCCCCTTCATAACCGGGGAGCTGTTTTTT. Translated, it gives CASVKGTGLPFITGELFF. The rearrangement uses TRBV19 and TRBJ2-2; TRBD1 matches 9 bases. V trimming: 8 bases; J trimming: 5 bases; junction bases outside the gene matches: 18. Germline V gives CDR1 LNHDA, CDR2 SQIVND (reference sequence). This CDR3 has 18 amino acids.

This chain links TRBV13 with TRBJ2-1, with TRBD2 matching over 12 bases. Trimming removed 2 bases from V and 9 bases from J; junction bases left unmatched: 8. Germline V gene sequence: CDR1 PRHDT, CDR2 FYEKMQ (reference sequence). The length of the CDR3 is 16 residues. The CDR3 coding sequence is TGTGCCAGCAGCTTAAGGGTTCCTAGCGGGAGGGCTGAGCAGTTCTTC. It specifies CASSLRVPSGRAEQFF.

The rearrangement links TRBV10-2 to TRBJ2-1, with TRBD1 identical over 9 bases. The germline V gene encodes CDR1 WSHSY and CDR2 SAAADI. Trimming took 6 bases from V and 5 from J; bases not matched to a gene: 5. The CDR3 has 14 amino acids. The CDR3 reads CASRTQGADNEQFF. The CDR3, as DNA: TGCGCCAGCAGGACACAGGGGGCCGACAATGAGCAGTTCTTC.

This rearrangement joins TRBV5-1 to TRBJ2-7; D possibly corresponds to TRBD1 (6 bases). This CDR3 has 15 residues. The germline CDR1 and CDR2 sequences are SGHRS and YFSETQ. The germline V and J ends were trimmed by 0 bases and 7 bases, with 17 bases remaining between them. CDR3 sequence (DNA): TGCGCCAGCAGCTTGGGACAGGCGATTCGGGGAGAGCAGTACTTC. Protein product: CASSLGQAIRGEQYF.

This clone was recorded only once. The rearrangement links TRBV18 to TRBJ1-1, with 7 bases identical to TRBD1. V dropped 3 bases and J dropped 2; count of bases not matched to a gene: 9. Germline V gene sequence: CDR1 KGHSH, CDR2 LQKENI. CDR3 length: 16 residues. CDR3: CASSPQGGSVNTEAFF. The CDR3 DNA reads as TGTGCCAGCTCACCCCAGGGGGGTTCGGTCAACACTGAAGCTTTCTTT.

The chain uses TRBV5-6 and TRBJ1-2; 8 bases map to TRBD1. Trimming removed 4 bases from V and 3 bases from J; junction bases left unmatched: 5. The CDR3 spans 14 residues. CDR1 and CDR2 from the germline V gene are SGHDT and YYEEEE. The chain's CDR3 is CASSPTGAYYGYTF. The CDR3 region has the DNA TGTGCCAGCAGCCCGACAGGGGCCTACTATGGCTACACCTTC.

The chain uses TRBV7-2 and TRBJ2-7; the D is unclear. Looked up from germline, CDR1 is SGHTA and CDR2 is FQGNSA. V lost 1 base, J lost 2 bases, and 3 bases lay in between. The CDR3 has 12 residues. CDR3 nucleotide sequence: TGTGCCAGCAGCTTAGGTACCTACGAGCAGTACTTC. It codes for CASSLGTYEQYF.

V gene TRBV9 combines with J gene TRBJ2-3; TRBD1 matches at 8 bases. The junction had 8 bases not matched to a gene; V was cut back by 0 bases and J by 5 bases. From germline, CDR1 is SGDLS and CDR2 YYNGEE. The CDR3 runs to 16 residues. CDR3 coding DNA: TGTGCCAGCAGCGTAGCTGGACAGGGTTGGAAAGATACGCAGTATTTT. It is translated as CASSVAGQGWKDTQYF.

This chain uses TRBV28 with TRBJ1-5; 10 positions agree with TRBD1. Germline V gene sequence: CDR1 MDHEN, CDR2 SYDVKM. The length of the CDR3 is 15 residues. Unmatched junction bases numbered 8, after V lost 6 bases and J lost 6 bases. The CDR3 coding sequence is TGTGCCAGCAGACGGACAGGGGGTTGGAGTCAGCCCCAGCATTTT. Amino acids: CASRRTGGWSQPQHF.

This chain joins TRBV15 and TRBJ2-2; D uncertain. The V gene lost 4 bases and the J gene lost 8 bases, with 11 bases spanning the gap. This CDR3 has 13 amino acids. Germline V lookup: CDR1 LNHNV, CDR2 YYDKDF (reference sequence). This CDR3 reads CATSTVLEGELFF. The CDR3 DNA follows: TGTGCCACCAGCACTGTATTAGAAGGGGAGCTGTTTTTT.

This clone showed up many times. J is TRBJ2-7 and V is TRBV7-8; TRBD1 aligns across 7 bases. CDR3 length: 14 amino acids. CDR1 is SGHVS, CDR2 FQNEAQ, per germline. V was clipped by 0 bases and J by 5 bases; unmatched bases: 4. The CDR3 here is CASSLADRIHEQYF. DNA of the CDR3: TGTGCCAGCAGCTTAGCGGACAGGATCCACGAGCAGTACTTC. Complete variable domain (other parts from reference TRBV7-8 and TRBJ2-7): GAGVSQSPRYKVAKRGQDVALRCDPISGHVSLFWYQQALGQGPEFLTYFQNEAQLDKSGLPSDRFFAERPEGSVSTLKIQRTQQEDSAVYLCASSLADRIHEQYFGPGTRLTVT.

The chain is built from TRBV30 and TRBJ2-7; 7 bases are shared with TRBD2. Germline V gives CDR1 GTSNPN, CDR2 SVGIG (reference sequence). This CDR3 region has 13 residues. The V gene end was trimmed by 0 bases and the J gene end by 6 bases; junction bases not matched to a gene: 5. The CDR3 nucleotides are TGTGCCTGGAGTGTAAAGGGGAGGGCCGAGCAGTACTTC. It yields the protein CAWSVKGRAEQYF.

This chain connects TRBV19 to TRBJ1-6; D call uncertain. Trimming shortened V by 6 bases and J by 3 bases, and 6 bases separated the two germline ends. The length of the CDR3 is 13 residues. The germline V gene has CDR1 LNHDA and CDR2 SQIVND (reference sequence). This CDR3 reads CASREGYNSPLHF. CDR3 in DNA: TGTGCCAGTAGAGAGGGCTATAATTCACCCCTCCACTTT. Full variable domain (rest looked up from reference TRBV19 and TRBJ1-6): DGGITQSPKYLFRKEGQNVTLSCEQNLNHDAMYWYRQDPGQGLRLIYYSQIVNDFQKGDIAEGYSVSREKKESFPLTVTSAQKNPTAFYLCASREGYNSPLHFGNGTRLTVT.

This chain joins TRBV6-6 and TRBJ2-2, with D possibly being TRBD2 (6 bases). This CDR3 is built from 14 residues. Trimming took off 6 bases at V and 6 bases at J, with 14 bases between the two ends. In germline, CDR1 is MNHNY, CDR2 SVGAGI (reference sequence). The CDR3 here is CASRIISGSGELFF. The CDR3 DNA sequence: TGTGCCAGCAGAATAATTAGCGGCTCCGGGGAGCTGTTTTTT.

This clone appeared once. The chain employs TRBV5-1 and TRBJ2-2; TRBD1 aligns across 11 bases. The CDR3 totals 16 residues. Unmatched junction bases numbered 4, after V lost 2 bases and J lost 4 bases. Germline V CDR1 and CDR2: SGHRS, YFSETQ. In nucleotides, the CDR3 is TGCGCCAGCAGCTTCGGACAGGGGGCTTTCACCGGGGAGCTGTTTTTT. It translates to CASSFGQGAFTGELFF.

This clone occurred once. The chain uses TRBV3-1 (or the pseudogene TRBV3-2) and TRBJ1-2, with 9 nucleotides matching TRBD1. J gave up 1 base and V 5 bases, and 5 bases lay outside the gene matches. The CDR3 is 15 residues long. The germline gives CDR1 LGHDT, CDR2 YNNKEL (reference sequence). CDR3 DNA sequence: TGTGCCAGCAGCTTGGGGACAGGGTTTAACTATGGCTACACCTTC. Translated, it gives CASSLGTGFNYGYTF.

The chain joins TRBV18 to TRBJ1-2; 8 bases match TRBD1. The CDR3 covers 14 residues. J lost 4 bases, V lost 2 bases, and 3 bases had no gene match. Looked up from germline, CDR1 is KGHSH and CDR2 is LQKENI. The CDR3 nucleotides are TGTGCCAGCTCACCAGGGGGACAGGTCTATGGCTACACCTTC. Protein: CASSPGGQVYGYTF.

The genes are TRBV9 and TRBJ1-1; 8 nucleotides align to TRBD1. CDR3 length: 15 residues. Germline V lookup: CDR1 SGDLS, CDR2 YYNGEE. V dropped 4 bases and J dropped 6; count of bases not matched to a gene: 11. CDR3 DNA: TGTGCCAGCAGCATTGGACAGGGAATCGCGTCTGAAGCTTTCTTT. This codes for CASSIGQGIASEAFF. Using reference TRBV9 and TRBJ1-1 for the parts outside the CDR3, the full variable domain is DSGVTQTPKHLITATGQRVTLRCSPRSGDLSVYWYQQSLDQGLQFLIQYYNGEERAKGNILERFSAQQFPDLHSELNLSSLELGDSALYFCASSIGQGIASEAFFGQGTRLTVV.

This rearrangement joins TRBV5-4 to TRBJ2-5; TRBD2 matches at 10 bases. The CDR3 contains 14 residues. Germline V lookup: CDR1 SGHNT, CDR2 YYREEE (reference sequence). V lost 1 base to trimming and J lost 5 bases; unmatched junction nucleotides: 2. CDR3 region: CASSLTSGVETQYF. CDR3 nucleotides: TGTGCCAGCAGCTTGACTAGCGGGGTGGAGACCCAGTACTTC.

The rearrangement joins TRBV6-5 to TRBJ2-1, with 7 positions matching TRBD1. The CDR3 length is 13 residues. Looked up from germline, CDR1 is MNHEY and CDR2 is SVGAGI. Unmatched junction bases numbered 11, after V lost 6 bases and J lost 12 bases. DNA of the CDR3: TGTGCCAGCAGAAACAGACAGGGAAAGGCGCAGTTCTTC. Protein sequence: CASRNRQGKAQFF.

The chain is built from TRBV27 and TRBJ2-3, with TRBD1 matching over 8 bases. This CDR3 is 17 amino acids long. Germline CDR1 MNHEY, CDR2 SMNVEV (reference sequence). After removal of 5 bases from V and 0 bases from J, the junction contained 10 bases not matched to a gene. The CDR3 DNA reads TGTGCCAGCAGTCCCTTCCCCGGGACAGGAAGCACAGATACGCAGTATTTT. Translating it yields CASSPFPGTGSTDTQYF.

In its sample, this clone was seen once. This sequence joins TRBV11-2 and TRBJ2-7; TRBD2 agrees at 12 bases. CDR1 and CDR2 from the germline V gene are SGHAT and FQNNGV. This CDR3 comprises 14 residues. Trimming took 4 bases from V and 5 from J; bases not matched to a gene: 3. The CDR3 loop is CASSSSGGAHEQYF. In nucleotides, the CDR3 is TGTGCCAGCAGCTCTAGCGGGGGGGCCCACGAGCAGTACTTC.

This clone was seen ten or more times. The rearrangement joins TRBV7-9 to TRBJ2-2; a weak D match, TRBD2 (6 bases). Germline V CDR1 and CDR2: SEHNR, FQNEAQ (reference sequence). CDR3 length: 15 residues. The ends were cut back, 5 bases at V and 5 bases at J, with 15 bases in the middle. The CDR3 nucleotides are TGTGCCAGCAGCCCGTCCGGGAGTAAGACCGGGGAGCTGTTTTTT. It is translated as CASSPSGSKTGELFF.

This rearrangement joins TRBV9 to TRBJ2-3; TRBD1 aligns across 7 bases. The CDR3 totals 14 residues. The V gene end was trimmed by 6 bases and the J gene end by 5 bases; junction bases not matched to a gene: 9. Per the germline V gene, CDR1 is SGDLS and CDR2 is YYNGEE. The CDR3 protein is CASNVAAGGDTQYF. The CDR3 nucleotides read TGTGCCAGCAACGTGGCGGCAGGGGGAGATACGCAGTATTTT.

As DNA, the CDR3 is TGTGCCAGCAGCTTAAACCGGGACTACAAATATACGCAGTATTTT. It specifies CASSLNRDYKYTQYF. J is TRBJ2-3 and V is TRBV7-3; 7 bases are a match to TRBD2. Germline values: CDR1 SGHTA, CDR2 FQGTGA. V was pared by 1 base and J by 7 bases, with 8 bases of the junction left unmatched. This CDR3 has 15 amino acids.

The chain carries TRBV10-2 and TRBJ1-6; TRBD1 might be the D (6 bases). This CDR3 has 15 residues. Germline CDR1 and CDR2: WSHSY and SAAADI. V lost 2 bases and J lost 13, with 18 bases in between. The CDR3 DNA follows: TGCGCCAGCAGTGAGCTTCTACCAGGGGTCGAGCCCCTCCACTTT. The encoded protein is CASSELLPGVEPLHF.

The CDR3 reads CASSEGGGPGYGYTF. The CDR3 nucleotides read TGTGCCAGCAGTGAAGGGGGGGGACCAGGCTATGGCTACACCTTC. The chain links TRBV6-1 to TRBJ1-2, with a tentative D call TRBD1 (5 bases). The V gene's germline CDR1 is MNHNS and CDR2 SASEGT. Trimming removed 1 base at V and 4 bases at J, with 13 bases between. CDR3 length: 15 residues.